These 32 T cell receptor beta chains were all obtained from the same sample, sequenced in a study of shared clonotypes between healthy human individuals. Data came from immunoSEQ multiplex PCR; TCRdb stores just in-frame clones and leaves some out. The table includes 1,500,000 or so clones, roughly 96% detected once. Material: naive CD4+ T cells sorted from blood. Subset specified: CD45RA+ positively selected. The origin of the receptors is a man aged 25 to 40 in good health.

The V call is TRBV25-1, the J call TRBJ1-5, with a possible D match to TRBD1 (5 bases). Germline V gene data show CDR1 as MGHDK and CDR2 as SYGVNS. The CDR3 length is 13 residues. Trimming stripped 4 bases from V and 6 bases from J, with 10 bases between. In DNA, the CDR3 is TGTGCCAGCAGTGTGGGGGTATCTCAGCCCCAGCATTTT. This gives the protein CASSVGVSQPQHF. Variable domain in full (rest from reference TRBV25-1 and TRBJ1-5): EADIYQTPRYLVIGTGKKITLECSQTMGHDKMYWYQQDPGMELHLIHYSYGVNSTEKGDLSSESTVSRIRTEHFPLTLESARPSHTSQYLCASSVGVSQPQHFGDGTRLSIL.

The V gene is TRBV6-1, the J gene TRBJ1-5; D ambiguous. The CDR3 extends over 14 amino acids. Germline V gene data show CDR1 as MNHNS and CDR2 as SASEGT. V was pared by 0 bases and J by 7 bases, with 10 bases between. The CDR3 coding sequence is TGTGCCAGCAGTGAAGCGCTGGTGGCCCAGCCCCAGCATTTT. Its translation: CASSEALVAQPQHF.

The chain joins TRBV29-1 to TRBJ2-1; 10 nucleotides line up with TRBD2. The CDR3 totals 16 residues. CDR1 SQVTM and CDR2 ANQGSEA come from the germline V gene. J gave up 4 bases and V 0 bases, and 6 bases lay outside the gene matches. CDR3 loop: CSVEEPGTSAYNEQFF. CDR3 sequence (DNA): TGCAGCGTTGAAGAACCGGGGACTAGCGCTTACAATGAGCAGTTCTTC.

V gene TRBV12-5 combines with J gene TRBJ2-2, with 12 bases fitting TRBD2. CDR3 length equals 24 residues. Germline loops: CDR1 LGHNT, CDR2 FRNRAP. V lost 1 base and J lost 4; bases outside the gene matches: 25. CDR3 sequence reads: CASGLAGQGSTSGRNVAFTGELFF. The CDR3 nucleotides read TGTGCTAGTGGTTTGGCCGGACAGGGTTCTACTAGCGGGAGGAATGTTGCGTTCACCGGGGAGCTGTTTTTT. Full variable domain (rest looked up from reference TRBV12-5 and TRBJ2-2): DARVTQTPRHKVTEMGQEVTMRCQPILGHNTVFWYRQTMMQGLELLAYFRNRAPLDDSGMPKDRFSAEMPDATLATLKIQPSEPRDSAVYFCASGLAGQGSTSGRNVAFTGELFFGEGSRLTVL.

V and J are TRBV28 and TRBJ2-7, with TRBD1 matching over 7 bases. The trim removed 4 bases at V and 1 base at J, leaving 10 bases unmatched. The CDR3 loop spans 16 amino acids. Germline CDR1 and CDR2: MDHEN and SYDVKM. CDR3 sequence: CASSSPTYRGSYEQYF. The DNA of the CDR3 is TGTGCCAGCAGTTCCCCCACCTACAGGGGTTCCTACGAGCAGTACTTC.

This clone was seen a single time. The rearrangement joins TRBV18 to TRBJ1-1; the D gene is possibly TRBD1 (6 bases). V was cut by 3 bases and J by 0 bases, with 17 bases left in between. The germline gives CDR1 KGHSH, CDR2 LQKENI. The CDR3 totals 17 residues. CDR3 region: CASSPLARQVVNTEAFF. DNA for the CDR3: TGTGCCAGCTCACCCCTGGCCCGACAGGTTGTGAACACTGAAGCTTTCTTT.

V usage is TRBV30 and J usage is TRBJ2-1; maybe TRBD1 (5 bases). Germline values: CDR1 GTSNPN, CDR2 SVGIG (reference sequence). This CDR3 contains 16 residues. Trimming removed 3 bases at V and 1 base at J, with 16 bases between. CDR3 residues: CAWSNGVTVSYNEQFF. The CDR3 DNA reads as TGTGCCTGGAGCAACGGAGTGACAGTGTCCTACAATGAGCAGTTCTTC.

The V call is TRBV5-8, the J call TRBJ1-4, with 7 bases identical to TRBD1. The CDR3 contains 17 residues. The germline gives CDR1 SGHTS, CDR2 YDEGEE. With V trimmed by 4 bases and J by 3 bases, 12 bases remained unmatched. CDR3 amino acids: CASSRTGWGQPNEKLFF. CDR3 coding DNA: TGTGCCAGCAGCCGTACCGGTTGGGGACAGCCTAATGAAAAACTGTTTTTT. Supplemented by reference TRBV5-8 and TRBJ1-4, the full variable domain reads EAGVTQSPTHLIKTRGQQATLRCSPISGHTSVYWYQQALGLGLQFLLWYDEGEERNRGNFPPRFSGRQFPNYSSELNVNALELEDSALYLCASSRTGWGQPNEKLFFGSGTQLSVL.

This chain connects TRBV4-2 to TRBJ1-5; D is unclear. With 0 bases removed from V and 5 bases from J, the gap between germline ends came to 11 bases. Germline values: CDR1 LGHNA, CDR2 YNFKEQ. The CDR3 has 15 residues. The CDR3 protein is CASSQDLGRDQPQHF. The CDR3 DNA reads TGTGCCAGCAGCCAAGATTTGGGGAGGGATCAGCCCCAGCATTTT.

This clone showed up just once. The gene calls are TRBV29-1 and TRBJ2-7; D is uncertain. V was cut by 6 bases and J by 3 bases, with 6 bases left in between. CDR1 is SQVTM and CDR2 is ANQGSEA in the germline V gene. The CDR3 is made up of 10 amino acids. The CDR3 reads CSVKDYEQYF. The CDR3 DNA follows: TGCAGCGTCAAGGACTACGAGCAGTACTTC.

V and J are TRBV2 and TRBJ2-1, with D possibly matching TRBD2 (6 bases). The CDR3 sequence is 14 residues long. Germline CDR1 and CDR2: SNHLY and FYNNEI. Trimming shortened V by 4 bases and J by 2 bases, and 9 bases separated the two germline ends. CDR3 coding DNA: TGTGCCAGCAGTGCGCGGGACGCCTACAATGAGCAGTTCTTC. Its translation: CASSARDAYNEQFF.

The J gene is TRBJ1-3, the V gene TRBV30; D is unclear. The CDR3 contains 13 residues. Trimming removed 4 bases at V and 2 bases at J, with 9 bases between. From germline, CDR1 is GTSNPN and CDR2 SVGIG (reference sequence). CDR3 bases: TGTGCCTGGATTGGTGGCCCTGGAAACACCATATATTTT. Translation: CAWIGGPGNTIYF.

The V call is TRBV6-1, the J call TRBJ2-1, with 11 bases matching TRBD2. The CDR3 loop spans 18 amino acids. CDR1 and CDR2 (germline): MNHNS, SASEGT. V dropped 2 bases and J dropped 0; count of bases not matched to a gene: 6. CDR3 sequence reads: CASSELVGLAGSYNEQFF. The CDR3 DNA reads as TGTGCCAGCAGTGAACTGGTCGGACTAGCGGGCTCCTACAATGAGCAGTTCTTC.

This chain joins TRBV15 and TRBJ2-1; 13 bases align to TRBD2. The CDR3 is made up of 16 amino acids. V was clipped by 0 bases and J by 9 bases; unmatched bases: 5. Looked up from germline, CDR1 is LNHNV and CDR2 is YYDKDF (reference sequence). CDR3 sequence (DNA): TGTGCCACCAGCAGAGATCCAGGGACTAGCGGGGCTGAGCAGTTCTTC. It yields the protein CATSRDPGTSGAEQFF.

This chain links TRBV2 with TRBJ2-7; D possibly uses TRBD1 or TRBD2 (5 bases each). Germline CDR1 and CDR2: SNHLY and FYNNEI. The CDR3 runs to 16 residues. V lost 0 bases to trimming and J lost 2 bases, with 14 bases between them. CDR3 residues: CASSEALGTVPYEQYF. The DNA for the CDR3 is TGTGCCAGCAGTGAAGCGTTAGGGACCGTTCCCTACGAGCAGTACTTC. Full variable domain (missing parts from reference TRBV2 and TRBJ2-7): EPEVTQTPSHQVTQMGQEVILRCVPISNHLYFYWYRQILGQKVEFLVSFYNNEISEKSEIFDDQFSVERPDGSNFTLKIRSTKLEDSAMYFCASSEALGTVPYEQYFGPGTRLTVT.

In this sample, this clone turned up once. This sequence joins TRBV28 and TRBJ2-1, with TRBD2 matching over 15 bases. With 6 bases clipped from V and 0 bases from J, the junction kept 9 bases outside the gene matches. Per the germline V gene, CDR1 is MDHEN and CDR2 is SYDVKM. The CDR3 covers 19 residues. CDR3 in DNA: TGTGCCAGCAGACTAAATGGACTAGCGGGAGGGTACTCCTACAATGAGCAGTTCTTC. It specifies CASRLNGLAGGYSYNEQFF.

Of note for this clone: The sample holds other DNA sequences that translate to the same CDR3. The rearrangement links TRBV5-1 to TRBJ1-1; 8 bases are a match to TRBD1. After removal of 0 bases from V and 4 bases from J, the junction contained 5 bases not matched to a gene. Germline values: CDR1 SGHRS, CDR2 YFSETQ. The CDR3 consists of 15 residues. CDR3 in amino acids: CASSLAQGAGTEAFF. In nucleotides, the CDR3 is TGCGCCAGCAGCTTGGCCCAGGGGGCCGGCACTGAAGCTTTCTTT.

This chain joins TRBV2 and TRBJ2-7; TRBD2 matches 10 bases. From germline, CDR1 is SNHLY and CDR2 FYNNEI. The CDR3 is 15 residues long. J was trimmed by 6 bases and V by 2 bases; bases with no gene match: 7. The CDR3 spells CASSELAGVLGEQYF. For the CDR3, the DNA is TGTGCCAGCAGTGAACTAGCGGGAGTGTTGGGCGAGCAGTACTTC.

The gene calls are TRBV19 and TRBJ2-2, with no clear D. Trimming took off 1 base at V and 0 bases at J, with 6 bases between the two ends. The CDR3 has 15 amino acids. CDR1 is LNHDA, CDR2 SQIVND, per germline (reference sequence). CDR3 nucleotide sequence: TGTGCCAGTAGTATAGTAGGTTCGAACACCGGGGAGCTGTTTTTT. Translated, it gives CASSIVGSNTGELFF.

The J gene is TRBJ2-5, the V gene TRBV5-1, with D unresolved. The CDR3 is made up of 13 amino acids. Germline-derived CDR1 and CDR2 are SGHRS and YFSETQ. The V gene lost 1 base and the J gene lost 3 bases, with 7 bases spanning the gap. This CDR3 reads CASSLLRKETQYF. The CDR3, as DNA: TGCGCCAGCAGCTTGCTGAGAAAAGAGACCCAGTACTTC.

This chain links TRBV11-2 with TRBJ2-7; 7 bases are shared with TRBD2. In germline, CDR1 is SGHAT, CDR2 FQNNGV. V trimming: 5 bases; J trimming: 3 bases; junction bases outside the gene matches: 4. CDR3 length: 13 amino acids. The DNA for the CDR3 is TGTGCCAGCAGCCCCGGGACTAACTACGAGCAGTACTTC. This encodes CASSPGTNYEQYF.

The rearrangement uses TRBV7-9 and TRBJ2-1, with D maybe TRBD1 (6 bases). Germline CDR1 and CDR2: SEHNR and FQNEAQ (reference sequence). CDR3 length: 14 residues. Trimming took off 2 bases at V and 4 bases at J, with 9 bases between the two ends. CDR3 loop: CASSLRDTYNEQFF. CDR3 DNA sequence: TGTGCCAGCAGCTTAAGGGACACATACAATGAGCAGTTCTTC.

V gene TRBV25-1 combines with J gene TRBJ2-7; D gene ambiguous. Germline CDR1 MGHDK, CDR2 SYGVNS. CDR3 size: 14 residues. The ends were cut back, 4 bases at V and 1 base at J, with 11 bases in the middle. The CDR3 loop reads CASSVSGRSYEQYF. CDR3 DNA: TGTGCCAGCAGTGTCTCCGGACGATCCTACGAGCAGTACTTC.

J is TRBJ2-7 and V is TRBV10-3; 12 nucleotides align to TRBD2. The CDR3 covers 15 residues. Germline values: CDR1 ENHRY, CDR2 SYGVKD. The J segment lost 6 bases and the V segment lost 2 bases, leaving 5 bases of the junction unmatched. Here the CDR3 reads CAISERLAGGPEQYF. DNA for the CDR3: TGTGCCATCAGTGAGAGGCTAGCGGGAGGGCCCGAGCAGTACTTC.

This sequence joins TRBV5-1 and TRBJ1-3; D uncertain. Per the germline V gene, CDR1 is SGHRS and CDR2 is YFSETQ. Trimming shortened V by 4 bases and J by 0 bases, and 14 bases separated the two germline ends. The CDR3 spans 16 residues. This CDR3 reads CASSLGPLSSGNTIYF. The CDR3 bases are TGCGCCAGCAGCCTCGGCCCTCTTAGCTCTGGAAACACCATATATTTT.

The V and J genes are TRBV7-6 and TRBJ2-1; possible D gene TRBD2, 6 bases. Trimming took 6 bases from V and 0 from J, leaving 18 bases between them. This CDR3 has 17 amino acids. CDR1 and CDR2 (germline): SGHVS, FNYEAQ. DNA for the CDR3: TGTGCCAGCAGTCCCGAAGTAGCGGTAAGCTCCTACAATGAGCAGTTCTTC. It yields the protein CASSPEVAVSSYNEQFF.

V and J are TRBV5-5 and TRBJ2-5; either TRBD1 or TRBD2 may fit D (5 bases each). Germline values: CDR1 SGHKS, CDR2 YYEKEE (reference sequence). The CDR3 runs to 13 residues. With 1 base removed from V and 5 bases from J, the gap between germline ends came to 9 bases. The CDR3 here is CASSLRGRETQYF. The CDR3 nucleotides read TGTGCCAGCAGCTTGCGGGGCCGTGAGACCCAGTACTTC.

J is TRBJ1-1 and V is TRBV6-5, with TRBD1 matching 10 bases. The V gene end was trimmed by 6 bases and the J gene end by 6 bases; junction bases not matched to a gene: 4. In germline, CDR1 is MNHEY, CDR2 SVGAGI. CDR3 length equals 13 residues. CDR3 residues: CASSRDRGPEAFF. CDR3 nucleotide sequence: TGTGCCAGCAGCCGCGACAGGGGGCCTGAAGCTTTCTTT.

The genes are TRBV10-3 and TRBJ1-4; D is ambiguous. With 6 bases removed from V and 5 bases from J, the gap between germline ends came to 16 bases. This CDR3 has 15 residues. The germline CDR1 and CDR2 sequences are ENHRY and SYGVKD. The CDR3 DNA reads TGTGCCATCAGACGCTCTTCGGGCGAAAATGAAAAACTGTTTTTT. Translated, it gives CAIRRSSGENEKLFF.

V and J are TRBV5-1 and TRBJ2-1, with TRBD2 identical over 13 bases. This CDR3 is built from 15 residues. J lost 8 bases, V lost 3 bases, and 5 bases had no gene match. CDR1 and CDR2 from the germline V gene are SGHRS and YFSETQ. CDR3 residues: CASSSGTSGIDEQFF. CDR3 sequence (DNA): TGCGCCAGCAGCTCCGGGACTAGCGGGATCGATGAGCAGTTCTTC. Supplemented by reference TRBV5-1 and TRBJ2-1, the full variable domain reads KAGVTQTPRYLIKTRGQQVTLSCSPISGHRSVSWYQQTPGQGLQFLFEYFSETQRNKGNFPGRFSGRQFSNSRSEMNVSTLELGDSALYLCASSSGTSGIDEQFFGPGTRLTVL.

The chain is built from TRBV6-5 and TRBJ2-3; 10 nucleotides agree with TRBD2. This CDR3 is 15 amino acids long. The germline gives CDR1 MNHEY, CDR2 SVGAGI. Unmatched junction bases numbered 8, after V lost 8 bases and J lost 3 bases. The chain's CDR3 is CASQGLARVTDTQYF. In nucleotides, the CDR3 is TGTGCCAGCCAGGGACTAGCGAGAGTGACAGATACGCAGTATTTT.

CDR3 DNA: TGTGCCAGCAGCTCCGGGGACAGGGAGACTGAAAAACTGTTTTTT. Residues: CASSSGDRETEKLFF. The chain combines TRBV9 with TRBJ1-4; 9 bases agree with TRBD1. The germline gives CDR1 SGDLS, CDR2 YYNGEE. The trim removed 4 bases at V and 7 bases at J, leaving 8 bases unmatched. CDR3 length equals 15 residues. Full variable domain (missing parts from reference TRBV9 and TRBJ1-4): DSGVTQTPKHLITATGQRVTLRCSPRSGDLSVYWYQQSLDQGLQFLIQYYNGEERAKGNILERFSAQQFPDLHSELNLSSLELGDSALYFCASSSGDRETEKLFFGSGTQLSVL.